This T cell receptor (beta chain) was captured by sequencing in a study of shared clonotypes between healthy human individuals. Donation came from healthy HIV-negative adults that had no recent acute infections or vaccinations. Those who donated, Caucasian adults without exception, all lived in Nashville, Tennessee. Losses at the gene ends were 6 bases for V and 4 bases for J; bases not matched to a gene: 9. The CDR3 contains 15 residues. The germline CDR1 and CDR2 sequences are MDHEN and SYDVKM. TCRdb keeps only in-frame clones here, not all; method: immunoSEQ multiplex PCR. The profile shows some 900,000 clones, roughly 72% of them singletons.

This sequence joins TRBV28 and TRBJ1-2; 9 bases are shared with TRBD1. Sequenced material: memory CD4+ T cells sorted from blood. Subset given: CD45RA-negative fraction. The clonotype comes from a man between 18 and 35 years old in good health. CDR3 sequence: CASSSGQGPLYGYTF. The DNA of the CDR3 is TGTGCCAGCAGCTCGGGACAGGGCCCCCTCTATGGCTACACCTTC.